This record looks at one T cell receptor beta chain sequence and its context. This sample was taken from a study of healthy donors' naive CD4 and CD8 T cells. CDR3 length: 13 residues. The germline CDR1 and CDR2 sequences are LNHDA and SQIVND (reference sequence). The V gene end was trimmed by 7 bases and the J gene end by 5 bases; junction bases not matched to a gene: 7. TCR libraries were built from 450 to 650 ng of total RNA by linear amplification. Via MiXCR, TCRdb re-called the reads, giving one row per CDR3 protein. The sample holds 150,000 to 200,000 distinct CDR3 sequences; about 70% are singletons and the top ten take about 2.4%.

The material sequenced was naive CD4+ and CD8+ T cells sorted from blood, pooled from several donors. The sequence came from a pool of human donors in good health; the sample pools cells from several healthy donors. The rearrangement joins TRBV19 to TRBJ1-2; 7 bases align to TRBD1. The CDR3 sequence is CASNGQEPYGYTF. In DNA, the CDR3 is TGTGCCAGTAATGGACAGGAACCTTATGGCTACACCTTC.